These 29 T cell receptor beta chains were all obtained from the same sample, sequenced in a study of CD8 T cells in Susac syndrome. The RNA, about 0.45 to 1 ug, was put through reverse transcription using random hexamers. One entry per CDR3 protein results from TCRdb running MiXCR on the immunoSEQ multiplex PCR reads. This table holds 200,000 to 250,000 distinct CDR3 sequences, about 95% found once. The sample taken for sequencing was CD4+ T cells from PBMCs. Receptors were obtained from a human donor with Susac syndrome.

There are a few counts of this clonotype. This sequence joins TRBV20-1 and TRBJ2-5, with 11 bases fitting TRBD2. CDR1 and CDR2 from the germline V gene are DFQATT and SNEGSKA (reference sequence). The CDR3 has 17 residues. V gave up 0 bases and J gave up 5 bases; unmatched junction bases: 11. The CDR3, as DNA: TGCAGTGCTAGAGACGCACGAGTAGCGGGGGGGCTGGAGACCCAGTACTTC. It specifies CSARDARVAGGLETQYF.

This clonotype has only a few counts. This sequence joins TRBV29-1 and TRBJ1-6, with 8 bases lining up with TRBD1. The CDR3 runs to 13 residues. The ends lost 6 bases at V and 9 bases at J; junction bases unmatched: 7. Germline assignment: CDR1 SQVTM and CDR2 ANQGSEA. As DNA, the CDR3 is TGCAGCGTCCAGGGGGCGGTAGGTTCACCCCTCCACTTT. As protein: CSVQGAVGSPLHF.

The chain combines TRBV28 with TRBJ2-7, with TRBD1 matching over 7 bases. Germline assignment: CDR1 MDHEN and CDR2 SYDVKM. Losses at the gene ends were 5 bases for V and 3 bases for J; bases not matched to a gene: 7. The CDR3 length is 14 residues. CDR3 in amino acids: CASSVQGRDYEQYF. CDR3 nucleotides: TGTGCCAGCAGTGTACAGGGGAGAGACTACGAGCAGTACTTC.

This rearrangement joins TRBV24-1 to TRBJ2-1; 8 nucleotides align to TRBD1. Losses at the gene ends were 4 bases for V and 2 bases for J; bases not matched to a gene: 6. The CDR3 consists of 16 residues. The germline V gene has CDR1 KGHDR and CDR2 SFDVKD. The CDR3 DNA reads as TGTGCCACCAGTGACTCGGGACAGGTGCCCTACAATGAGCAGTTCTTC. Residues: CATSDSGQVPYNEQFF.

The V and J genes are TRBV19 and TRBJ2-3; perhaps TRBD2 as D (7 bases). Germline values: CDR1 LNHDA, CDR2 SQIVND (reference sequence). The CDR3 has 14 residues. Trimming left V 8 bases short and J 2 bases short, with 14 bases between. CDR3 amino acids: CASATAGATDTQYF. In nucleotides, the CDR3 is TGTGCCAGTGCGACGGCGGGGGCCACAGATACGCAGTATTTT.

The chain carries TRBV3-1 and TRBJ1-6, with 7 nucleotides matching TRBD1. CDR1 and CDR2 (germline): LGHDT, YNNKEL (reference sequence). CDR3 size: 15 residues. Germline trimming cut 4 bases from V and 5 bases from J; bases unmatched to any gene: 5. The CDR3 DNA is TGTGCCAGCAGCCTACCACAGGGGAATAATTCACCCCTCCACTTT. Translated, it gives CASSLPQGNNSPLHF.

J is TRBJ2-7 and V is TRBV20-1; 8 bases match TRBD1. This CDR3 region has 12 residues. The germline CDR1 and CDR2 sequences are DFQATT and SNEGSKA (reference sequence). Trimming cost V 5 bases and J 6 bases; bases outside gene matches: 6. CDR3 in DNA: TGCAGTGCTGCTCGACAGGGGTTCGAGCAGTACTTC. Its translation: CSAARQGFEQYF.

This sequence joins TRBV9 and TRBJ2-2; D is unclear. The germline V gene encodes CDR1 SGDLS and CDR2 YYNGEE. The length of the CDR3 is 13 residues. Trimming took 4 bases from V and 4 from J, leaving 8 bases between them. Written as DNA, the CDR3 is TGTGCCAGCAGCCCACGGACCACCGGGGAGCTGTTTTTT. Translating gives CASSPRTTGELFF.

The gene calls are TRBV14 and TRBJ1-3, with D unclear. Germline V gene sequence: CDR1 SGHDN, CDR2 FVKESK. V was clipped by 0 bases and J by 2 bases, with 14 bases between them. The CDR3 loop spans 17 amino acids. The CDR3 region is CASSQDSGRWAGNTIYF. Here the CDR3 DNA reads TGTGCCAGCAGCCAAGATTCCGGACGATGGGCTGGAAACACCATATATTTT.

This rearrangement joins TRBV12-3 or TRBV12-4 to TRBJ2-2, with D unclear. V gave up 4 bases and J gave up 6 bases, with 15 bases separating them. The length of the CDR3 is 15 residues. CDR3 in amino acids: CASSSALFRAGELFF. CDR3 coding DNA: TGTGCCAGCAGTTCCGCCCTGTTCCGAGCCGGGGAGCTGTTTTTT.

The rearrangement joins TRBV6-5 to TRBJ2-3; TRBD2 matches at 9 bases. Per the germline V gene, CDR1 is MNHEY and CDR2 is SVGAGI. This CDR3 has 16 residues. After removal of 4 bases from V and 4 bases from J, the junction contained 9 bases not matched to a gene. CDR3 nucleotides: TGTGCCAGCAGTTCCCGGGGCGGGGGGGCGTCAGATACGCAGTATTTT. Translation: CASSSRGGGASDTQYF.

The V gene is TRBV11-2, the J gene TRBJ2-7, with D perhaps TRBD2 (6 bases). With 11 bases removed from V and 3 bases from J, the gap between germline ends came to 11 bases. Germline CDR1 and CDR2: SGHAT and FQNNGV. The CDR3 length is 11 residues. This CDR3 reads CASRRDYEQYF. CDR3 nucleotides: TGTGCCTCGCGGAGGGACTACGAGCAGTACTTC.

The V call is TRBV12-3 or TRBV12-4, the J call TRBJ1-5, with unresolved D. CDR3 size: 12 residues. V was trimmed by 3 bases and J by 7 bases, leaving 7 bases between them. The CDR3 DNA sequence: TGTGCCAGCAGTTTTGTCGGCCAGCCCCAGCATTTT. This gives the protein CASSFVGQPQHF.

The CDR3 is CASSDSRGARGNQPQHF. DNA for the CDR3: TGTGCCAGCAGTGACTCGCGAGGGGCTCGGGGCAATCAGCCCCAGCATTTT. The V gene is TRBV6-4, the J gene TRBJ1-5; tentative D call: TRBD1 (5 bases). Looked up from germline, CDR1 is MRHNA and CDR2 is SNTAGT. This CDR3 contains 17 residues. Trimming took 0 bases from V and 2 from J, leaving 14 bases between them.

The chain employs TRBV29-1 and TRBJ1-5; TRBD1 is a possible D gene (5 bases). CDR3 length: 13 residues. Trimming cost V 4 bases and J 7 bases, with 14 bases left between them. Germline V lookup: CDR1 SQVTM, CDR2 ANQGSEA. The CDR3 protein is CSVVGVPGQPQHF. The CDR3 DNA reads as TGCAGCGTTGTAGGGGTGCCGGGACAGCCCCAGCATTTT.

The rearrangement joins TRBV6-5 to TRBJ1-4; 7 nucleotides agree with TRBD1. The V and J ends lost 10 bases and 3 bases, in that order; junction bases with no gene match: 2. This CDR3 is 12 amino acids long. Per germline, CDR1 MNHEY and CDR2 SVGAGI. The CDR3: CATGQANEKLFF. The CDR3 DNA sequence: TGTGCCACCGGACAGGCTAATGAAAAACTGTTTTTT.

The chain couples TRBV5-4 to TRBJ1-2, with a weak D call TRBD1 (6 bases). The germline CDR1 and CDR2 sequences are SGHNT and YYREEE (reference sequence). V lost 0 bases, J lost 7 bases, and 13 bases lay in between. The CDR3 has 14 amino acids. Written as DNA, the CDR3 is TGTGCCAGCAGCTTGGCCGGGGGGGCGCGTGGCTACACCTTC. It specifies CASSLAGGARGYTF.

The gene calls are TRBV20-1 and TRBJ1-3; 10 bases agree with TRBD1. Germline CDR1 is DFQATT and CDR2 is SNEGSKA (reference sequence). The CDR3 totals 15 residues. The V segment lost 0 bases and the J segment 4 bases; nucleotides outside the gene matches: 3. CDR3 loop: CSARDDRGLGNTIYF. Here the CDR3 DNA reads TGCAGTGCTAGAGATGACAGGGGGCTCGGAAACACCATATATTTT.

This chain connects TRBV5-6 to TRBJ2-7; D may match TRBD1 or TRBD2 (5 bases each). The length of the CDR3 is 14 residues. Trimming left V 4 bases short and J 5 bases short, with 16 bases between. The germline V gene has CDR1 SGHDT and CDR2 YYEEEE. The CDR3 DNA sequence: TGTGCCAGCAGCCAGCGGCAGGGTTGGAACGAGCAGTACTTC. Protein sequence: CASSQRQGWNEQYF.

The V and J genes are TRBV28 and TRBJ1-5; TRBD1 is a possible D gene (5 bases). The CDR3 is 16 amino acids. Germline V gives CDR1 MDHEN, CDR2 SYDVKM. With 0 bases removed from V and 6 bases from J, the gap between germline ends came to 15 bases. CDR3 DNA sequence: TGTGCCAGCAGTTTATGGGCCGGGGCCGGGGGTCAGCCCCAGCATTTT. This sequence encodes CASSLWAGAGGQPQHF.

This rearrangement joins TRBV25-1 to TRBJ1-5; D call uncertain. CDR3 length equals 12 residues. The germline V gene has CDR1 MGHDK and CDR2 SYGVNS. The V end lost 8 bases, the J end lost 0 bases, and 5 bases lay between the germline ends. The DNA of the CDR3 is TGTGCCAGCCACGATAGCAATCAGCCCCAGCATTTT. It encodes CASHDSNQPQHF.

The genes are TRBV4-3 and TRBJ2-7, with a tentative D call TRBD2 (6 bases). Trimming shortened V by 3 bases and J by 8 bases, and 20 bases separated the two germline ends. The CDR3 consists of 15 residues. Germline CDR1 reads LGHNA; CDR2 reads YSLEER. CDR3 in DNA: TGCGCCAGCAGCCAGGGGGGTGGGACCACTCAGCAGCAGTACTTC. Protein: CASSQGGGTTQQQYF.

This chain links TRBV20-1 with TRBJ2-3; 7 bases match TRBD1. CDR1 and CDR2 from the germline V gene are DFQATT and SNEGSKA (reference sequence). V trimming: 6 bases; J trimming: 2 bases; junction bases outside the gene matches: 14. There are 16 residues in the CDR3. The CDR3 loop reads CSAIGRVTGFTDTQYF. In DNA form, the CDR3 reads TGCAGTGCCATTGGTCGAGTGACAGGGTTCACAGATACGCAGTATTTT.

The CDR3 coding sequence is TGTGCCAGCAGTTTATATAAGGGGGGCGGAAACCAGCCCCAGCATTTT. It translates to CASSLYKGGGNQPQHF. The chain employs TRBV28 and TRBJ1-5; TRBD1 is a possible D gene (6 bases). Trimming left V 1 base short and J 7 bases short, with 17 bases between. The CDR3 consists of 16 residues. CDR1 and CDR2 (germline): MDHEN, SYDVKM.

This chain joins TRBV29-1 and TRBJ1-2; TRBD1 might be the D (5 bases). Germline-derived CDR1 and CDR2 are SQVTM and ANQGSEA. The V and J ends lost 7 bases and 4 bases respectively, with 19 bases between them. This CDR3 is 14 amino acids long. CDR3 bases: TGCAGCGCCAATGACCCAATCCAGGGCTATGGCTACACCTTC. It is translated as CSANDPIQGYGYTF.

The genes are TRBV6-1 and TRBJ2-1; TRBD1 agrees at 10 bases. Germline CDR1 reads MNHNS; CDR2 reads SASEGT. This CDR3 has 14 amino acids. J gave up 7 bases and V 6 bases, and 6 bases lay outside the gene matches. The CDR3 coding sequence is TGTGCCAGCAGGGGGGACAGGGGTGGGAATGAGCAGTTCTTC. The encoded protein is CASRGDRGGNEQFF.

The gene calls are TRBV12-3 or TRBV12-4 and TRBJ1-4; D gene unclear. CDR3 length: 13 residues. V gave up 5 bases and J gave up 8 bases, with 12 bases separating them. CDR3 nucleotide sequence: TGTGCCAGCAGTAGCGGGAGGCGGGAAAAACTGTTTTTT. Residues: CASSSGRREKLFF.

The CDR3 here is CASSYSGDSPLHF. The CDR3 DNA reads TGTGCCAGCAGTTACTCAGGGGATTCACCCCTCCACTTT. The chain has TRBV6-6 and TRBJ1-6, with D tentatively TRBD1 (5 bases). Trimming pared 0 bases from V and 8 bases from J, leaving 5 bases between. The CDR3 has 13 residues. Germline loops: CDR1 MNHNY, CDR2 SVGAGI (reference sequence).

As DNA, the CDR3 is TGTGCCAGCAGTCTGCCGGGACAGAAAACCGGGGAGCTGTTTTTT. Its protein is CASSLPGQKTGELFF. The rearrangement links TRBV27 to TRBJ2-2, with TRBD1 matching over 7 bases. V lost 5 bases and J lost 5; bases outside the gene matches: 8. Per the germline V gene, CDR1 is MNHEY and CDR2 is SMNVEV (reference sequence). CDR3 length: 15 amino acids.